These T cell receptor beta chains were read from a single sample in a study of blood T cell repertoires in COVID-19. Profiled with immunoSEQ multiplex PCR; TCRdb holds only in-frame clones, not every one. The sample lists hundreds of thousands of clones; about 90% were seen once. The sequenced sample was peripheral blood. The source is a woman in her 30s who had recovered from COVID-19. The CDR3 runs from the conserved cysteine through the conserved F or W. Each record gives: CDR3 length, V gene, J gene, CDR3 protein.

15	TRBV28	TRBJ2-3	CASSTTGGAWGTQYF
15	TRBV7-9	TRBJ2-2	CASLGSLENTGELFF
16	TRBV27	TRBJ2-1	CASSTRIAGYNNEQFF
16	TRBV6-2/TRBV6-3	TRBJ1-5	CASSYSGAFGNQPQHF
17	TRBV7-9	TRBJ1-1	CASSLGVPGQGRTEAFF
14	TRBV30	TRBJ2-3	CAWSVRLITDTQYF
15	TRBV20-1	TRBJ1-5	CSASPPRSDNQPQHF
15	TRBV11-3	TRBJ2-5	CASSLGGGLQETQYF
17	TRBV19	TRBJ2-1	CASSMQRGTGTYNEQFF
14	TRBV14	TRBJ2-5	CASSQDQGWETQYF
13	TRBV3-1/TRBV3-2	TRBJ2-7	CASSQETGTEQYF
13	TRBV18	TRBJ2-1	CASSRLAGNEQFF
16	TRBV5-4	TRBJ1-2	CASSLAPTASNYGYTF
15	TRBV6-5	TRBJ2-2	CATIGGTGATGELFF
14	TRBV29-1	TRBJ2-5	CSVAVRERGETQYF
16	TRBV7-9	TRBJ2-7	CASSSHPGLAGHEQYF
13	TRBV28	TRBJ1-1	CASSLFGGTEAFF
12	TRBV27	TRBJ1-6	CASGARLTPLHF
13	TRBV12-3/TRBV12-4	TRBJ2-2	CASSLAEAGELFF
18	TRBV11-2	TRBJ2-4	CASTTSLAGPLAKNIQYF
15	TRBV29-1	TRBJ2-7	CSVYGLAGNPYEQYF
16	TRBV7-2	TRBJ1-3	CASRSTPAMRRNTIYF
15	TRBV2	TRBJ1-5	CASSLQGSSNQPQHF
15	TRBV2	TRBJ1-3	CASSDSRSSGNTIYF